This T cell receptor (beta chain) was recovered during a study of T cells in Graves' hyperthyroidism and ophthalmopathy. Regarding the study as a whole: Progression to ophthalmopathy was predicted a median of 6.5 months early. Most clonotypes expanded in thyroid above 0.001 were likewise present in blood.

A word on this clonotype: What it binds is unknown.

Germline values: CDR1 MDHEN, CDR2 SYDVKM. The length of the CDR3 is 17 residues. V dropped 6 bases and J dropped 5; count of bases not matched to a gene: 8. The TCR beta CDR3 regions underwent amplification using RNA transcripts as the source. TCR CDR3 regions were first amplified by RT-PCR with HTBI primers. TCRdb processed the multiplex PCR reads anew with MiXCR; each CDR3 protein has one entry. The sample lists hundreds of thousands of distinct CDR3 sequences, roughly 15% occurring once. The J gene is TRBJ2-2, the V gene TRBV28, with 14 positions matching TRBD2. The source material was blood. The origin of this receptor is a woman between 18 and 30 years old with Graves' hyperthyroidism. CDR3 amino acids: CASRSSGTSGSTGELFF. DNA for the CDR3: TGTGCCAGCAGGTCCTCCGGGACTAGCGGGAGTACCGGGGAGCTGTTTTTT.